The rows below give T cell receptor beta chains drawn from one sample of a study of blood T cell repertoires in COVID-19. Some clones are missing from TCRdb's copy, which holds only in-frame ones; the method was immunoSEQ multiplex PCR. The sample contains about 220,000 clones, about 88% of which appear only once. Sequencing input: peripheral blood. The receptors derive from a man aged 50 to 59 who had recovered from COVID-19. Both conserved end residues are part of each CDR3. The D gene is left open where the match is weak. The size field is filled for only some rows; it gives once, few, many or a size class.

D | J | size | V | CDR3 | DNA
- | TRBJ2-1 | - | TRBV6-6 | CASSWATSRIGNEQFF | TGTGCCAGCAGTTGGGCAACCTCACGTATTGGGAATGAGCAGTTCTTC
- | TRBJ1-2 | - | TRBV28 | CASSLSGLLTANYGYTF | TGTGCCAGCAGTTTATCGGGACTGCTAACAGCTAACTATGGCTACACCTTC
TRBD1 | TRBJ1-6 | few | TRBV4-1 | CASSQGPGGGNSPLHF | TGCGCCAGCAGCCAAGGGCCAGGGGGCGGAAATTCACCCCTCCACTTT
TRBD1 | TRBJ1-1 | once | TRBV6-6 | CASSYGGQGEGTEAFF | TGTGCCAGCAGTTACGGAGGACAGGGGGAGGGCACTGAAGCTTTCTTT
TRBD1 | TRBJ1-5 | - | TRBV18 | CASSAGGIQPQHF | TGTGCCAGCTCAGCAGGGGGTATTCAGCCCCAGCATTTT
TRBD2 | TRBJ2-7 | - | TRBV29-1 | CSVESWTSPYEQYF | TGCAGCGTTGAATCCTGGACTAGCCCCTACGAGCAGTACTTC
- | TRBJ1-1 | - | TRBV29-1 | CSVTIQGTEAFF | TGCAGCGTCACCATACAGGGTACTGAAGCTTTCTTT
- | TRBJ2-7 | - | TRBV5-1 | CASSEGLSYEQYF | TGCGCCAGCAGCGAGGGACTCTCCTACGAGCAGTACTTC
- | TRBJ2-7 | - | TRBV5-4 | CASNTRRAGKAVLRDEQYF | TGTGCCAGCAACACCCGGAGGGCAGGGAAAGCGGTCCTTCGAGACGAGCAGTACTTC
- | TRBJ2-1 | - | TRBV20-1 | CSASRTIAGEQFF | TGCAGTGCTAGTCGGACTATTGCTGGTGAGCAGTTCTTC
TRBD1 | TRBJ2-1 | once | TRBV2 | CASYRGQGTWNEQFF | TGTGCCAGCTATCGGGGACAGGGAACTTGGAATGAGCAGTTCTTC
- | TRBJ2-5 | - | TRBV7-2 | CASTHKSSRGETQYF | TGTGCCAGCACCCACAAATCGTCCCGAGGGGAGACCCAGTACTTC
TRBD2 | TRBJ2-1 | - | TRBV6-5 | CASSYTSGSLNEQFF | TGTGCCAGCAGCTACACTAGCGGGAGCCTCAATGAGCAGTTCTTC
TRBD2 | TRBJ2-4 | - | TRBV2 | CASSVGRELDIQYF | TGTGCCAGCAGTGTGGGGCGGGAGTTGGACATTCAGTACTTC
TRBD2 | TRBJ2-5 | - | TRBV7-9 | CASSSPGRETQYF | TGTGCCAGCAGCTCCCCCGGGAGGGAGACCCAGTACTTC
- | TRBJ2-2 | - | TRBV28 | CASSLLDRNTGELFF | TGTGCCAGCAGTTTACTGGACAGGAACACCGGGGAGCTGTTTTTT
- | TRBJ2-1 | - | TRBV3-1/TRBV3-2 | CASSQASGLAMRQFF | TGTGCCAGCAGCCAAGCCTCGGGACTCGCAATGAGGCAGTTCTTC
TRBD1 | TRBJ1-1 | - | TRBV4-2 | CASSPTGLNTEAFF | TGTGCCAGCAGCCCGACAGGGTTGAACACTGAAGCTTTCTTT
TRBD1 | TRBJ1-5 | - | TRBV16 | CASSQYGRGSQPQHF | TGTGCCAGCAGCCAATACGGCAGGGGGTCCCAGCCCCAGCATTTT
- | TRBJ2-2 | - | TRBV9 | CASSVTGTGELFF | TGTGCCAGCAGCGTGACGGGCACCGGGGAGCTGTTTTTT
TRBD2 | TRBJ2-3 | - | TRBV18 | CASSPAGTTSGTQYF | TGTGCCAGCTCACCCGCCGGGACTACTTCGGGTACGCAGTATTTT
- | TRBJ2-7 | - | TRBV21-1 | CASSFRDRYSYEQYF | TGTGCCAGCAGCTTCCGGGACAGGTACTCCTACGAGCAGTACTTC
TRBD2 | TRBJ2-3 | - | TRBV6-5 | CASSYSRAAGGDTQYF | TGTGCCAGCAGTTACTCGAGGGCCGCGGGGGGCGATACGCAGTATTTT
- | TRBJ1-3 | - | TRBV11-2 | CASSKRGPVGGNTIYF | TGTGCCAGCAGCAAGCGGGGTCCGGTAGGGGGAAACACCATATATTTT
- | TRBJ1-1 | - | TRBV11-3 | CASSLRGGLGTEAFF | TGTGCCAGCAGCTTAAGAGGGGGTCTGGGCACTGAAGCTTTCTTT
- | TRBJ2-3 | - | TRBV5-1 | CASSLRQGLDTQYF | TGCGCCAGCAGCTTGCGTCAGGGTTTGGATACGCAGTATTTT
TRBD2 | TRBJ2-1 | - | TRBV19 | CASSRSSGRGYNEQFF | TGTGCCAGTAGTCGTTCTAGCGGGAGGGGTTACAATGAGCAGTTCTTC
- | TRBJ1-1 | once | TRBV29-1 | CSVEQGNTEAFF | TGCAGCGTTGAACAGGGTAACACTGAAGCTTTCTTT
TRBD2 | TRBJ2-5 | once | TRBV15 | CATGAGLAGGTRETQYF | TGTGCCACCGGCGCCGGACTAGCGGGAGGGACGCGAGAGACCCAGTACTTC
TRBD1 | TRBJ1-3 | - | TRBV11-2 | CASSLDRLGGNTIYF | TGTGCCAGCAGCCTGGACAGGTTAGGTGGAAACACCATATATTTT
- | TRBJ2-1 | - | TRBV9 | CASSLGWLSDEQFF | TGTGCCAGCAGCCTCGGGTGGTTGAGCGATGAGCAGTTCTTC
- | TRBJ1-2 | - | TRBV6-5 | CASRGPEGYTF | TGTGCCAGCAGGGGCCCCGAGGGCTACACCTTC
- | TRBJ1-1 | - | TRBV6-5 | CASSYSQVHTEAFF | TGTGCCAGCAGTTACTCCCAGGTGCACACTGAAGCTTTCTTT
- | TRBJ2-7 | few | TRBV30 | CAWSVREAGRSYEQYF | TGTGCCTGGAGTGTTCGGGAAGCCGGGCGCTCCTACGAGCAGTACTTC
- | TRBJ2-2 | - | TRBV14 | CASSQDNINTGELFF | TGTGCCAGCAGCCAAGATAACATTAACACCGGGGAGCTGTTTTTT
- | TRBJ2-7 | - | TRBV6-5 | CASSGGRYEQYF | TGTGCCAGCAGCGGGGGACGCTACGAGCAGTACTTC
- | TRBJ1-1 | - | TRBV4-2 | CASSQDTGFEAFF | TGTGCCAGCAGCCAAGATACGGGGTTTGAAGCTTTCTTT
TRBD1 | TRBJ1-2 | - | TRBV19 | CASNPWGQSHYGYTF | TGTGCCAGTAACCCCTGGGGACAGTCACACTATGGCTACACCTTC
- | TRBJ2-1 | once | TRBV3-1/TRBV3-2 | CASSQSGVSSYNEQFF | TGTGCCAGCAGCCAAAGCGGCGTCAGCTCCTACAATGAGCAGTTCTTC
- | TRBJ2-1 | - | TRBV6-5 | CASSPSLYNEQFF | TGTGCCAGCAGCCCCTCCCTCTACAATGAGCAGTTCTTC
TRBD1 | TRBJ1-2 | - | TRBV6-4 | CASSDSGQNLHGYTF | TGTGCCAGCAGTGACTCGGGACAGAATCTCCATGGCTACACCTTC
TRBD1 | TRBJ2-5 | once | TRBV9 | CASSVSDRYRETQYF | TGTGCCAGCAGCGTATCGGACAGGTACCGGGAGACCCAGTACTTC
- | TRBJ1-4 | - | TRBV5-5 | CASRQDSATNEKLFF | TGTGCCAGCAGGCAGGACAGTGCAACTAATGAAAAACTGTTTTTT
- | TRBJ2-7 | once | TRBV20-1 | CSVGGYEQYF | TGCAGTGTGGGGGGTTACGAGCAGTACTTC
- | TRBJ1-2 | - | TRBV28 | CASSWPDGVGYGYTF | TGTGCCAGCAGTTGGCCCGACGGGGTAGGGTATGGCTACACCTTC
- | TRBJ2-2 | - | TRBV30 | CAWSAIGTAGTGELFF | TGTGCCTGGAGCGCGATAGGGACTGCGGGAACCGGGGAGCTGTTTTTT
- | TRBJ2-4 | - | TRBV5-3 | CARRPTFFLAKNIQYF | TGTGCCAGAAGACCGACATTTTTCCTAGCCAAAAACATTCAGTACTTC
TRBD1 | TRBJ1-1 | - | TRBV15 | CATSRGGQGRSNTEAFF | TGTGCCACCAGCAGGGGGGGACAGGGGAGGTCGAACACTGAAGCTTTCTTT